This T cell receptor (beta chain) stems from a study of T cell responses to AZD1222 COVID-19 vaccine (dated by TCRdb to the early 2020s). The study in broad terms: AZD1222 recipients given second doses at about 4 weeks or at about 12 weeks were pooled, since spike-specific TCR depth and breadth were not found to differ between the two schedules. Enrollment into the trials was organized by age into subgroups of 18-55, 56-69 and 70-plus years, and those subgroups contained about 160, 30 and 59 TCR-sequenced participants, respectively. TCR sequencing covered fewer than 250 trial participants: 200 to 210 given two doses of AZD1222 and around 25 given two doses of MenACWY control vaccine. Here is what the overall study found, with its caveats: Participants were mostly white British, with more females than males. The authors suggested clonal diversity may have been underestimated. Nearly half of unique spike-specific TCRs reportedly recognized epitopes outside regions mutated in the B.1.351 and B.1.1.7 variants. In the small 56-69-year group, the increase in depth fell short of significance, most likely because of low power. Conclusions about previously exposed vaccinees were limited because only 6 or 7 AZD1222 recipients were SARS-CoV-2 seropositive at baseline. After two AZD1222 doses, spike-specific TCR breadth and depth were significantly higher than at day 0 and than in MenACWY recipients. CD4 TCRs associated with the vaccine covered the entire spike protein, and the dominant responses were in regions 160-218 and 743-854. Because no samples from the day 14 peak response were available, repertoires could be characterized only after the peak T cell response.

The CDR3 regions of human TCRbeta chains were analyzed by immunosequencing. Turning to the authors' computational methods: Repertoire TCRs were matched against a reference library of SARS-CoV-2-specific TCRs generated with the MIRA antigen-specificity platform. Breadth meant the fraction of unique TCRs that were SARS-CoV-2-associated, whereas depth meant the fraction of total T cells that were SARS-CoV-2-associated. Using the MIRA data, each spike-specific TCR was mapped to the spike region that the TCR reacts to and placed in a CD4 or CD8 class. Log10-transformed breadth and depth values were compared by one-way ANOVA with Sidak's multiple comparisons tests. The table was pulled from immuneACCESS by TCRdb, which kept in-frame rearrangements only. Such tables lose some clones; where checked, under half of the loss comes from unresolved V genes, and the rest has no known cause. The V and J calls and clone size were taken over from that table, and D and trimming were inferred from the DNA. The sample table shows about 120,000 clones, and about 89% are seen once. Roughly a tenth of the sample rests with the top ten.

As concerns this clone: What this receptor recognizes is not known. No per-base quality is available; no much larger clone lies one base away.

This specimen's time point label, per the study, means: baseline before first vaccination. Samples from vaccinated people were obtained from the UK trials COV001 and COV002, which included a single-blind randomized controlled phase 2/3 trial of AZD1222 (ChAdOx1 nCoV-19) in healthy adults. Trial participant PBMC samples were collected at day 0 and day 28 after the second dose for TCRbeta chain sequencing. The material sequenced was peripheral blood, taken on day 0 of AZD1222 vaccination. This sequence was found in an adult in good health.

The nucleotides read TGTGCCAGCAGCCCGAGCAGGGGGCTAGCGGGGGCAGATACGCAGTATTTT. This sequence encodes CASSPSRGLAGADTQYF. This receptor chain uses TRBV14 and TRBJ2-3, with 10 central nucleotides matching TRBD2. The CDR3 numbers 17 residues from cysteine through phenylalanine. Only CDR3 DNA remains: 51 bases, in frame from the first base. Trimming takes 4 bases off V and 4 bases off J; junction bases not matched to a gene: 11. The germline V gene sets CDR1 to SGHDN and CDR2 to FVKESK.